This is a list of T cell receptor beta chains from one sample in a study of blood T cell repertoires in COVID-19. The assay was immunoSEQ multiplex PCR, and TCRdb's table has in-frame clones only and misses some. The sample has about 26,000 clones, 92% seen once. Sequenced sample: peripheral blood. All receptors derive from a human donor in a cohort sampled during active COVID-19. CDR3s leave out the opening cysteine and the closing phenylalanine or tryptophan. The order of the fields is J gene, V gene, CDR3 protein.

J gene: TRBJ1-2
V gene: TRBV15
CDR3 protein: ATSIEQVANYGYT

J gene: TRBJ1-3
V gene: TRBV23-1
CDR3 protein: ASSQTTPKQGAGNTIY

J gene: TRBJ2-3
V gene: TRBV5-1
CDR3 protein: ASSAQGARIDTQY

J gene: TRBJ1-5
V gene: TRBV3-1/TRBV3-2
CDR3 protein: ASSQQEVNQPQH

J gene: TRBJ1-6
V gene: TRBV19
CDR3 protein: ASETGDNSPLH

J gene: TRBJ1-6
V gene: TRBV5-1
CDR3 protein: ASSLEATGFNSPLH

J gene: TRBJ2-1
V gene: TRBV3-1/TRBV3-2
CDR3 protein: ASSLRIWRGGNEQF

J gene: TRBJ1-4
V gene: TRBV6-1
CDR3 protein: ASSEVPDREKLF

J gene: TRBJ2-2
V gene: TRBV7-9
CDR3 protein: ASSPGQNTGELF

J gene: TRBJ2-2
V gene: TRBV15
CDR3 protein: ATSRGDRDTGELF

J gene: TRBJ1-2
V gene: TRBV14
CDR3 protein: ASSQGSTVNYGYT

J gene: TRBJ1-5
V gene: TRBV2
CDR3 protein: ASSGGGQSQPQH

J gene: TRBJ2-3
V gene: TRBV3-1/TRBV3-2
CDR3 protein: ASSRGGGGTPDTQY

J gene: TRBJ2-5
V gene: TRBV23-1
CDR3 protein: ASGFQGDQETQY

J gene: TRBJ2-1
V gene: TRBV7-6
CDR3 protein: ASSSIRDRGDNEQF

J gene: TRBJ2-3
V gene: TRBV19
CDR3 protein: ASSIPPTDTQY

J gene: TRBJ2-7
V gene: TRBV19
CDR3 protein: ATRDSSYEQY

J gene: TRBJ1-4
V gene: TRBV11-2
CDR3 protein: ASNRGINEKLF

J gene: TRBJ1-2
V gene: TRBV20-1
CDR3 protein: SAGTGDGYT

J gene: TRBJ1-4
V gene: TRBV5-1
CDR3 protein: ASSLEAGREKLF

J gene: TRBJ2-5
V gene: TRBV14
CDR3 protein: ASSQEETLETQY

J gene: TRBJ2-1
V gene: TRBV9
CDR3 protein: ASSGNRAPYNEQF

J gene: TRBJ2-5
V gene: TRBV7-6
CDR3 protein: ASSLVVETSGEETQY

J gene: TRBJ1-1
V gene: TRBV6-5
CDR3 protein: ASRGGLHLNTEAF

J gene: TRBJ2-4
V gene: TRBV18
CDR3 protein: ASSPLAGGLKNIQY

J gene: TRBJ1-5
V gene: TRBV1
CDR3 protein: TSSQEWNRNGNQPQH

J gene: TRBJ2-2
V gene: TRBV7-6
CDR3 protein: ASSPGTYSTGELF